This T cell receptor (beta chain) is drawn from a study of T-cell memory formation after mild COVID-19. TCRdb fed the 5' RACE reads into MiXCR, producing one record per CDR3 protein. The sample includes 180,000 or so distinct CDR3 sequences, around 10% seen only once; the top ten take approximately 3.4%. Many counts were recorded for this clonotype. This CDR3 contains 16 residues. Trimming shortened V by 6 bases and J by 6 bases, and 23 bases separated the two germline ends. The germline V gene has CDR1 MNHEY and CDR2 SMNVEV (reference sequence). This TCR was recovered from a man aged 18 to 29 who had mild COVID-19 (a few samples of this study predate the infection). Cell type and time point are not known. The chain carries TRBV27 and TRBJ2-5; perhaps TRBD2 as D (7 bases). The sample was PBMCs or a T cell subset sorted from them (not recorded which). In DNA, the CDR3 is TGTGCCAGCAGCACAAACCGAGGCGGGGGCGGCAAGACCCAGTACTTC. Protein sequence: CASSTNRGGGGKTQYF.